This T cell receptor beta chain originates from a study of regulatory T cells in long-lasting Graves disease. Across the study: Persistent Graves' disease required over 5 years of antithyroid drugs and positive TSH receptor antibodies.

Germline assignment: CDR1 DFQATT and CDR2 SNEGSKA (reference sequence). The ends were cut back, 5 bases at V and 5 bases at J, with 12 bases in the middle. CDR3 length: 12 residues. Time point in this sample: persistent/refractory GD, antithyroid drugs over 5 years with positive TRAb. PBMCs provided the RNA from which the TCR library was made. This clonotype was seen many times. With iRepertoire HTBI primers and Arm-PCR of CDR3 regions, TCR beta libraries were built. TCRdb reprocessed the multiplex PCR reads via MiXCR and lists one record per CDR3 protein. The sample includes 650,000 to 700,000 distinct CDR3 sequences, about 30% of them seen just once.

The V call is TRBV20-1, the J call TRBJ2-5, with D perhaps matching TRBD1 (6 bases). The TCR sequence derives from a female donor with Graves disease. Material: peripheral blood mononuclear cells (PBMCs), obtained when the disease was refractory, from a patient treated with antithyroid drugs. CDR3 loop: CSALGGRETQYF. The CDR3 coding sequence is TGCAGTGCTCTAGGGGGAAGGGAGACCCAGTACTTC.